A selection of T cell receptor beta chains follows, all from one sample in a study of TIL therapy for anti-PD-1-resistant metastatic lung cancer. This table comes from immunoSEQ multiplex PCR, and its TCRdb copy is limited to in-frame clones, with some not included. The data hold around 45,000 clones, with about two thirds observed a single time. This material consisted of tumor tissue, taken at baseline. The receptor set was obtained from a person between 25 and 80 years old with non-small cell lung cancer. Both conserved end residues are part of each CDR3. The order of the fields is J gene, clone size, D gene, V gene, CDR3 protein, CDR3 DNA. A D gene is named only where the DNA matches it firmly. The size of a clone is reported for some rows only, either as once, few or many, or as a class for expanded clones.

J: TRBJ1-2; size: -; D: -; V: TRBV27; CDR3: CASWPHGGGGYGYTF; DNA: TGTGCCAGCTGGCCCCATGGGGGGGGCGGGTATGGCTACACCTTC
J: TRBJ1-3; size: -; D: TRBD1; V: TRBV7-9; CDR3: CASSSPSGTGEFSGNTIYF; DNA: TGTGCCAGCAGCTCACCTTCCGGGACAGGGGAGTTCTCTGGAAACACCATATATTTT
J: TRBJ1-1; size: -; D: TRBD1; V: TRBV6-5; CDR3: CASSYNEGARTEAFF; DNA: TGTGCCAGCAGTTACAATGAGGGGGCGCGAACTGAAGCTTTCTTT
J: TRBJ1-1; size: -; D: -; V: TRBV4-1; CDR3: CASSLAGSKGPEAFF; DNA: TGCGCCAGCAGCCTTGCCGGCTCCAAGGGGCCTGAAGCTTTCTTT
J: TRBJ1-1; size: -; D: TRBD1; V: TRBV27; CDR3: CASSLLGQGEDTEAFF; DNA: TGTGCCAGCAGTTTATTGGGACAGGGGGAGGACACTGAAGCTTTCTTT
J: TRBJ2-2; size: -; D: -; V: TRBV5-1; CDR3: CASSLDGSGELFF; DNA: TGCGCCAGCAGCTTGGACGGTAGCGGGGAGCTGTTTTTT
J: TRBJ2-1; size: -; D: -; V: TRBV11-2; CDR3: CASRVGGGNEQFF; DNA: TGTGCCAGCAGAGTAGGGGGGGGCAATGAGCAGTTCTTC
J: TRBJ2-1; size: -; D: TRBD2; V: TRBV10-1; CDR3: CASSDDFWTSGSYNEQFF; DNA: TGCGCCAGCAGTGACGATTTTTGGACTAGCGGTTCCTACAATGAGCAGTTCTTC
J: TRBJ2-3; size: -; D: TRBD2; V: TRBV7-2; CDR3: CASSLGRGRAVDTQYF; DNA: TGTGCCAGCAGCTTAGGTCGCGGGAGGGCCGTAGATACGCAGTATTTT
J: TRBJ1-1; size: -; D: -; V: TRBV19; CDR3: CASSTYAPMNTEAFF; DNA: TGTGCCAGTAGTACCTATGCTCCTATGAACACTGAAGCTTTCTTT
J: TRBJ2-7; size: -; D: TRBD1; V: TRBV4-1; CDR3: CASSPWTGGSDEQYF; DNA: TGCGCCAGCAGTCCTTGGACAGGGGGCTCCGACGAGCAGTACTTC
J: TRBJ2-5; size: -; D: -; V: TRBV5-1; CDR3: CASSRDSTQETQYF; DNA: TGCGCCAGCAGCCGTGACAGTACACAAGAGACCCAGTACTTC
J: TRBJ2-5; size: few; D: -; V: TRBV30; CDR3: CAWSTRTTPFPDETQYF; DNA: TGTGCCTGGAGTACCCGGACTACTCCATTCCCCGACGAGACCCAGTACTTC
J: TRBJ2-3; size: -; D: TRBD2; V: TRBV5-1; CDR3: CASSSGGRRVRDTQYF; DNA: TGCGCCAGCAGCTCGGGGGGACGGAGGGTTAGAGATACGCAGTATTTT
J: TRBJ1-2; size: -; D: -; V: TRBV30; CDR3: CAWKSGKYGYTF; DNA: TGTGCCTGGAAATCAGGGAAATATGGCTACACCTTC
J: TRBJ1-1; size: -; D: -; V: TRBV19; CDR3: CASSLRRSSLEAFF; DNA: TGTGCCAGTAGTCTCCGGAGGAGCAGCCTTGAAGCTTTCTTT
J: TRBJ1-2; size: few; D: -; V: TRBV6-1; CDR3: CASNFEAFRAYGYTF; DNA: TGTGCCAGCAATTTCGAGGCCTTCCGGGCCTATGGCTACACCTTC
J: TRBJ1-4; size: -; D: TRBD1; V: TRBV5-1; CDR3: CASSLAGQGANEKLFF; DNA: TGCGCCAGCAGCTTGGCGGGACAGGGAGCTAATGAAAAACTGTTTTTT
J: TRBJ2-6; size: -; D: -; V: TRBV10-1; CDR3: CASSSSSSGANVLTF; DNA: TGCGCCAGCAGTAGTAGTAGCTCTGGGGCCAACGTCCTGACTTTC
J: TRBJ1-5; size: -; D: -; V: TRBV7-8; CDR3: CASSRVPGEGNQPQHF; DNA: TGTGCCAGCAGCCGGGTCCCCGGCGAAGGAAATCAGCCCCAGCATTTT
J: TRBJ2-3; size: -; D: -; V: TRBV29-1; CDR3: CSVWSLDTQYF; DNA: TGCAGCGTTTGGAGCCTCGATACGCAGTATTTT
J: TRBJ2-4; size: few; D: TRBD2; V: TRBV2; CDR3: CASSGDSGIQYF; DNA: TGTGCCAGCAGTGGGGATAGCGGGATTCAGTACTTC
J: TRBJ1-2; size: -; D: TRBD1; V: TRBV6-5; CDR3: CASSIRDREGYTF; DNA: TGTGCCAGCAGTATCCGGGACAGGGAAGGCTACACCTTC
J: TRBJ2-3; size: -; D: -; V: TRBV5-4; CDR3: CATSPGRYTQYF; DNA: TGTGCCACGAGCCCGGGGCGGTATACGCAGTATTTT
J: TRBJ1-5; size: -; D: -; V: TRBV11-2; CDR3: CASSPQNSNQPQHF; DNA: TGTGCCAGCAGCCCACAGAATAGCAATCAGCCCCAGCATTTT
J: TRBJ1-2; size: -; D: TRBD1; V: TRBV28; CDR3: CASNSGTVRGYTF; DNA: TGTGCCAGCAACAGCGGGACAGTCCGTGGCTACACCTTC
J: TRBJ2-7; size: -; D: -; V: TRBV29-1; CDR3: CSVERRDSYEQYF; DNA: TGCAGCGTTGAACGGCGGGACTCCTACGAGCAGTACTTC
J: TRBJ1-6; size: few; D: TRBD1; V: TRBV6-1; CDR3: CASSGDSLSYNSPLHF; DNA: TGTGCCAGCAGTGGGGACAGCCTCTCCTATAATTCACCCCTCCACTTT
J: TRBJ2-1; size: -; D: -; V: TRBV7-3; CDR3: CASSSGLPHNEQFF; DNA: TGTGCCAGCAGCTCCGGACTACCTCACAATGAGCAGTTCTTC
J: TRBJ2-1; size: -; D: -; V: TRBV7-9; CDR3: CASTDLNEQFF; DNA: TGTGCCAGCACCGACTTAAATGAGCAGTTCTTC
J: TRBJ1-5; size: few; D: -; V: TRBV6-5; CDR3: CASSSGWGNQPQHF; DNA: TGTGCCAGCAGTTCAGGGTGGGGCAATCAGCCCCAGCATTTT
J: TRBJ1-2; size: few; D: -; V: TRBV5-1; CDR3: CASSLGAYGYTF; DNA: TGCGCCAGCAGCTTAGGGGCCTATGGCTACACCTTC
J: TRBJ2-2; size: -; D: -; V: TRBV11-3; CDR3: CASARHTGELFF; DNA: TGTGCCAGCGCCCGGCATACCGGGGAGCTGTTTTTT